This record covers a single TCR beta chain. Trimming stripped 4 bases from V and 5 bases from J, with 10 bases between. This CDR3 spans 14 amino acids. Germline CDR1 reads SGHRS; CDR2 reads YFSETQ. The entry originates in a study of CD8 T cells in Susac syndrome. About 0.45 to 1 ug RNA was reverse transcribed with random hexamers. MiXCR, applied by TCRdb to the immunoSEQ multiplex PCR reads, yields one record per CDR3 protein. The data hold more than 200,000 distinct CDR3 sequences, with about 94% observed a single time. The sequence was collected from a human donor with multiple sclerosis. The chain uses TRBV5-1 and TRBJ1-6; D is unresolved. The sample consisted of CD4+ T cells from PBMCs. In DNA, the CDR3 is TGCGCCAGCAGCCGAGACGGAAATAATTCACCCCTCCACTTT. Amino acid sequence: CASSRDGNNSPLHF.